One and the same sample provided the 22 T cell receptor beta chains below, sequenced in a study of T cells after posttransplantation cyclophosphamide. Profiling relied on immunoSEQ multiplex PCR, and the TCRdb table lists in-frame clones only, not all of them. The sample has about 21,000 clones, nearly 99% seen once; the top ten hold about 0.14%. The sample comprised naive CD8+ T cells sorted from PBMCs. The receptors derive from a man in his forties in good health, CMV-negative, and a related stem cell transplant donor.

CDR3 DNA: TGTGCCAGCAGCTCCGGGACAGCCGGTCCACAGTTCTTC. Amino acids: CASSSGTAGPQFF. This chain links TRBV5-8 with TRBJ2-1, with 7 bases fitting TRBD1. V lost 3 bases to trimming and J lost 13 bases; unmatched junction nucleotides: 10. The CDR3 extends over 13 amino acids. Germline CDR1 SGHTS, CDR2 YDEGEE.

The chain uses TRBV7-9 and TRBJ1-2; tentative D call: TRBD1 (5 bases). V shed 5 bases and J shed 0 bases, with 16 bases lying between them. CDR1 and CDR2 from the germline V gene are SEHNR and FQNEAQ (reference sequence). This CDR3 has 16 residues. Here the CDR3 reads CASSPPTASTNYGYTF. For the CDR3, the DNA is TGTGCCAGCAGCCCCCCGACAGCCTCGACTAACTATGGCTACACCTTC.

V and J are TRBV6-6 and TRBJ1-4; 8 bases match TRBD1. CDR3 length equals 14 residues. The germline V gene has CDR1 MNHNY and CDR2 SVGAGI (reference sequence). V was pared by 3 bases and J by 8 bases, with 5 bases of the junction left unmatched. CDR3 nucleotide sequence: TGTGCCAGCAGTTATGTAAGGACAGGGGAAAAACTGTTTTTT. This translates into CASSYVRTGEKLFF.

V gene TRBV5-1 combines with J gene TRBJ2-1, with 9 bases that match TRBD2. J was trimmed by 4 bases and V by 4 bases; bases with no gene match: 9. This CDR3 has 16 residues. Germline CDR1 and CDR2: SGHRS and YFSETQ. CDR3 protein: CASSTARGREYNEQFF. In DNA, the CDR3 is TGCGCCAGCAGCACCGCCCGCGGGAGGGAGTACAATGAGCAGTTCTTC. Drawing the rest from reference TRBV5-1 and TRBJ2-1, the complete variable domain is KAGVTQTPRYLIKTRGQQVTLSCSPISGHRSVSWYQQTPGQGLQFLFEYFSETQRNKGNFPGRFSGRQFSNSRSEMNVSTLELGDSALYLCASSTARGREYNEQFFGPGTRLTVL.

The chain is built from TRBV27 and TRBJ2-7; tentative D call: TRBD1 (5 bases). The germline V and J ends were trimmed by 3 bases and 4 bases, with 16 bases remaining between them. The CDR3 extends over 15 amino acids. CDR1 is MNHEY and CDR2 is SMNVEV in the germline V gene (reference sequence). Here the CDR3 reads CASSFVLGAKYEQYF. CDR3 DNA sequence: TGTGCCAGCAGTTTTGTTTTAGGGGCGAAGTACGAGCAGTACTTC.

This chain connects TRBV2 to TRBJ2-5; D call uncertain. In germline, CDR1 is SNHLY, CDR2 FYNNEI. This CDR3 has 17 residues. The V end lost 6 bases, the J end lost 1 base, and 21 bases lay between the germline ends. The CDR3 is CASRELVSQASQETQYF. The CDR3 DNA reads TGTGCCAGCAGAGAACTCGTTAGTCAAGCCTCCCAAGAGACCCAGTACTTC.

The chain uses TRBV29-1 and TRBJ2-5; TRBD1 aligns across 8 bases. After removal of 5 bases from V and 3 bases from J, the junction contained 8 bases not matched to a gene. This CDR3 has 14 residues. Germline V gives CDR1 SQVTM, CDR2 ANQGSEA. The CDR3: CSVLGQGAKETQYF. The CDR3 nucleotides are TGCAGCGTTCTAGGACAGGGAGCAAAAGAGACCCAGTACTTC.

The chain carries TRBV4-1 and TRBJ1-5; 9 bases are a match to TRBD1. CDR1 and CDR2 (germline): MGHRA, YSYEKL. After removal of 3 bases from V and 7 bases from J, the junction contained 7 bases not matched to a gene. CDR3 size: 15 residues. The CDR3 is CASSQEGTGRQPQHF. As DNA, the CDR3 is TGCGCCAGCAGCCAGGAAGGGACAGGGAGGCAGCCCCAGCATTTT.

CDR3 region: CASREGINEQYF. CDR3 DNA sequence: TGTGCCAGCAGAGAGGGTATCAACGAGCAGTACTTC. This chain connects TRBV27 to TRBJ2-7; tentatively, D is TRBD2 (5 bases). This CDR3 comprises 12 residues. V lost 6 bases and J lost 5, with 11 bases in between. In germline, CDR1 is MNHEY, CDR2 SMNVEV (reference sequence).

Details on this clone: An end of the junction differs from the germline gene, which may be a read error. The rearrangement links TRBV6-5 to TRBJ1-1; maybe TRBD1 (5 bases). The CDR3 runs to 13 residues. The V gene's germline CDR1 is MNHEY and CDR2 SVGAGI. CDR3 loop: CASTPGGKTETFF. The CDR3 coding sequence is TGTGCCAGCACCCCTGGGGGGAAGACTGAAACTTTCTTT.

The chain uses TRBV7-9 and TRBJ2-2, with D possibly being TRBD1 (5 bases). This CDR3 is built from 13 residues. Trimming cost V 1 base and J 6 bases, with 6 bases left between them. Germline values: CDR1 SEHNR, CDR2 FQNEAQ (reference sequence). For the CDR3, the DNA is TGTGCCAGCAGCTTAGAGGGGCCCGGGGAGCTGTTTTTT. Its protein product is CASSLEGPGELFF. The entire variable domain, with the rest obtained from reference TRBV7-9 and TRBJ2-2, is as follows: DTGVSQNPRHKITKRGQNVTFRCDPISEHNRLYWYRQTLGQGPEFLTYFQNEAQLEKSRLLSDRFSAERPKGSFSTLEIQRTEQGDSAMYLCASSLEGPGELFFGEGSRLTVL.

The chain uses TRBV28 and TRBJ2-2; perhaps TRBD1 as D (5 bases). This CDR3 spans 15 amino acids. Germline assignment: CDR1 MDHEN and CDR2 SYDVKM. Trimming removed 5 bases from V and 0 bases from J, with 10 bases in between. The CDR3 sequence is CASSPWTPNTGELFF. The CDR3 region has the DNA TGTGCCAGCAGTCCCTGGACACCGAACACCGGGGAGCTGTTTTTT.

The chain combines TRBV11-3 with TRBJ2-7; TRBD1 aligns across 7 bases. The V gene end was trimmed by 6 bases and the J gene end by 1 base; junction bases not matched to a gene: 3. CDR1 SGHNT and CDR2 YENEEA come from the germline V gene. The CDR3 has 13 residues. Written as DNA, the CDR3 is TGTGCCAGCAGTCGACAGGGTTCCTACGAGCAGTACTTC. This codes for CASSRQGSYEQYF.

V is TRBV7-2 and J is TRBJ2-7; 8 bases are shared with TRBD1. The CDR3 is made up of 15 amino acids. Germline lookup yields CDR1 SGHTA and CDR2 FQGNSA. V was pared by 1 base and J by 3 bases, with 5 bases of the junction left unmatched. The DNA for the CDR3 is TGTGCCAGCAGCTTAGGACAGGGGTACCACTACGAGCAGTACTTC. Translated: CASSLGQGYHYEQYF.

The chain couples TRBV6-5 to TRBJ2-7; 7 bases map to TRBD1. In germline, CDR1 is MNHEY, CDR2 SVGAGI. V shed 0 bases, J shed 0 bases, and the junction held 5 bases outside the gene matches. CDR3 length: 16 amino acids. CDR3: CASSYSKGQISYEQYF. The CDR3 DNA reads as TGTGCCAGCAGTTACTCGAAGGGACAGATCTCCTACGAGCAGTACTTC.

The rearrangement uses TRBV5-1 and TRBJ1-1, with 7 bases matching TRBD1. The CDR3 consists of 16 residues. The ends lost 3 bases at V and 0 bases at J; junction bases unmatched: 8. Looked up from germline, CDR1 is SGHRS and CDR2 is YFSETQ. This chain's CDR3 is CASSWGDSIMNTEAFF. In DNA, the CDR3 is TGCGCCAGCAGCTGGGGGGACAGTATCATGAACACTGAAGCTTTCTTT. The full variable domain, its missing parts supplied by reference TRBV5-1 and TRBJ1-1, is KAGVTQTPRYLIKTRGQQVTLSCSPISGHRSVSWYQQTPGQGLQFLFEYFSETQRNKGNFPGRFSGRQFSNSRSEMNVSTLELGDSALYLCASSWGDSIMNTEAFFGQGTRLTVV.

Only a few counts were recorded for this clone. The chain recombines TRBV19 with TRBJ1-3; D possibly corresponds to TRBD1 (6 bases). The V gene's germline CDR1 is LNHDA and CDR2 SQIVND (reference sequence). This CDR3 comprises 15 residues. The CDR3 region has the DNA TGTGCTAGATTTGGGGGCTCGGTTGCTGGAAACACCATATATTTT. Its translation: CARFGGSVAGNTIYF. Using reference TRBV19 and TRBJ1-3 for the parts outside the CDR3, the full variable domain is DGGITQSPKYLFRKEGQNVTLSCEQNLNHDAMYWYRQDPGQGLRLIYYSQIVNDFQKGDIAEGYSVSREKKESFPLTVTSAQKNPTAFYLCARFGGSVAGNTIYFGEGSWLTVV.

The chain joins TRBV4-1 to TRBJ2-5, with 10 positions matching TRBD2. Per the germline V gene, CDR1 is MGHRA and CDR2 is YSYEKL. The CDR3 totals 16 residues. Losses at the gene ends were 1 base for V and 5 bases for J; bases not matched to a gene: 7. This CDR3 reads CASSQGWTSGEETQYF. CDR3 coding DNA: TGCGCCAGCAGCCAAGGTTGGACTAGCGGAGAGGAGACCCAGTACTTC.

The rearrangement uses TRBV5-6 and TRBJ2-2; 7 bases match TRBD2. The V segment lost 4 bases and the J segment 1 base; nucleotides outside the gene matches: 13. Per germline, CDR1 SGHDT and CDR2 YYEEEE. The CDR3 spans 18 residues. CDR3: CASSPTTTGTMNTGELFF. The DNA for the CDR3 is TGTGCCAGCAGCCCGACCACTACCGGGACTATGAACACCGGGGAGCTGTTTTTT.

This rearrangement joins TRBV9 to TRBJ2-2; no reliable D call. Germline CDR1 SGDLS, CDR2 YYNGEE. The CDR3 runs to 15 residues. V lost 4 bases and J lost 1, with 11 bases in between. The CDR3 DNA is TGTGCCAGCAGCTCATCGGAGCAGAACACCGGGGAGCTGTTTTTT. This gives the protein CASSSSEQNTGELFF. The full variable domain, in which reference TRBV9 and TRBJ2-2 provide the parts outside the CDR3, is DSGVTQTPKHLITATGQRVTLRCSPRSGDLSVYWYQQSLDQGLQFLIQYYNGEERAKGNILERFSAQQFPDLHSELNLSSLELGDSALYFCASSSSEQNTGELFFGEGSRLTVL.

V gene TRBV5-5 combines with J gene TRBJ1-5; 10 bases match TRBD1. CDR3 size: 15 residues. V dropped 4 bases and J dropped 5; count of bases not matched to a gene: 6. The germline CDR1 and CDR2 sequences are SGHKS and YYEKEE (reference sequence). The CDR3 coding sequence is TGTGCCAGCAGCGGGTCCGGGACAGGGGATCAGCCCCAGCATTTT. This translates into CASSGSGTGDQPQHF.

The V gene is TRBV27, the J gene TRBJ2-3; 8 bases fit TRBD1. J was trimmed by 3 bases and V by 4 bases; bases with no gene match: 3. The CDR3 has 14 residues. The germline V gene has CDR1 MNHEY and CDR2 SMNVEV (reference sequence). The CDR3 DNA is TGTGCCAGCAGTTCGGACAGGGAGACAGATACGCAGTATTTT. It translates to CASSSDRETDTQYF.